These 31 T cell receptor beta chains were sequenced from one sample in a study of Ad26.COV2.S vaccination and SARS-CoV-2 variants. The method was immunoSEQ multiplex PCR; TCRdb's version includes in-frame clones alone and lacks a portion of them. Seen here are about 680,000 clones, approximately 88% observed once, and the top ten hold approximately 1.5%. Treatment noted: 15 to 20 received Ad26.COV2.S at low or high dose, single or two shots; five or six received placebo; per-sample allocation not given. Sampling occurred on day 63 after the first vaccine or placebo injection. The source material was peripheral blood, sampled in a trial of Ad26.COV2.S vaccine versus placebo. These TCRs come from a person aged 18-60 years who received the Ad26.COV2.S COVID-19 vaccine or a placebo.

The V and J genes are TRBV6-2 or TRBV6-3 and TRBJ2-3, with D hard to call. The germline V gene has CDR1 MNHEY and CDR2 SVGEGT. The V end was cut by 5 bases, the J end by 4 bases, with 10 bases between. The CDR3 is made up of 13 amino acids. The CDR3 DNA is TGTGCCAGCAGTCGTCTATCCCCAGATACGCAGTATTTT. Translated, it gives CASSRLSPDTQYF.

The chain joins TRBV18 to TRBJ2-2; D might be TRBD2 (6 bases). Germline V gives CDR1 KGHSH, CDR2 LQKENI. This CDR3 comprises 13 residues. V was cut by 4 bases and J by 6 bases, with 9 bases left in between. CDR3 coding DNA: TGTGCCAGCTCACAACTAGCCCCCGGGGAGCTGTTTTTT. This encodes CASSQLAPGELFF. Drawing the rest from reference TRBV18 and TRBJ2-2, the complete variable domain is NAGVMQNPRHLVRRRGQEARLRCSPMKGHSHVYWYRQLPEEGLKFMVYLQKENIIDESGMPKERFSAEFPKEGPSILRIQQVVRGDSAAYFCASSQLAPGELFFGEGSRLTVL.

This clone was observed a single time. The J gene is TRBJ1-2, the V gene TRBV4-2, with D unresolved. Germline-derived CDR1 and CDR2 are LGHNA and YNFKEQ. CDR3 length: 14 amino acids. The V end was cut by 0 bases, the J end by 8 bases, with 13 bases between. DNA for the CDR3: TGTGCCAGCAGCCAAGATCGCGACAATCGAGGCTACACCTTC. This sequence encodes CASSQDRDNRGYTF.

J is TRBJ1-6 and V is TRBV5-4; D gene unclear. This CDR3 is 14 amino acids long. V lost 0 bases and J 4 bases, leaving 5 bases between the germline ends. Germline V lookup: CDR1 SGHNT, CDR2 YYREEE (reference sequence). Here the CDR3 reads CASSLGIYNSPLHF. The CDR3, as DNA: TGTGCCAGCAGCTTGGGGATTTATAATTCACCCCTCCACTTT.

The chain uses TRBV3-1 (or the pseudogene TRBV3-2) and TRBJ2-4; TRBD2 matches 12 bases. The CDR3 covers 19 residues. CDR1 is LGHDT and CDR2 is YNNKEL in the germline V gene (reference sequence). The junction had 7 bases not matched to a gene; V was cut back by 1 base and J by 0 bases. The CDR3 sequence: CASSQGSGTSGLAKNIQYF. The DNA for the CDR3 is TGTGCCAGCAGCCAAGGATCCGGGACTAGCGGGTTAGCCAAAAACATTCAGTACTTC.

CDR3 bases: TGTGCCAGCAGCCAAGGCACCTTGTACCAAGAGACCCAGTACTTC. Residues: CASSQGTLYQETQYF. This chain joins TRBV3-1 (or the pseudogene TRBV3-2) and TRBJ2-5; D ambiguous. The V end lost 1 base, the J end lost 0 bases, and 9 bases lay between the germline ends. This CDR3 spans 15 amino acids. Per germline, CDR1 LGHDT and CDR2 YNNKEL (reference sequence).

The rearrangement uses TRBV3-1 (or the pseudogene TRBV3-2) and TRBJ2-4, with 12 bases that match TRBD2. CDR3 length: 19 amino acids. After removal of 3 bases from V and 1 base from J, the junction contained 10 bases not matched to a gene. Germline loops: CDR1 LGHDT, CDR2 YNNKEL (reference sequence). The CDR3 region is CASSQPALAGGQAKNIQYF. CDR3 nucleotides: TGTGCCAGCAGCCAGCCTGCGCTAGCGGGAGGGCAGGCCAAAAACATTCAGTACTTC.

This clone was counted once. This rearrangement joins TRBV30 to TRBJ2-6; no clear D gene. CDR3 length equals 13 residues. In germline, CDR1 is GTSNPN, CDR2 SVGIG (reference sequence). V was clipped by 0 bases and J by 3 bases, with 3 bases between them. CDR3 region: CAWSVIGANVLTF. DNA for the CDR3: TGTGCCTGGAGTGTAATTGGGGCCAACGTCCTGACTTTC.

This chain links TRBV10-3 with TRBJ2-1; tentatively, D is TRBD1 (6 bases). Germline CDR1 reads ENHRY; CDR2 reads SYGVKD. The length of the CDR3 is 12 residues. V was cut by 4 bases and J by 7 bases, with 8 bases left in between. The CDR3: CAISVTGNEQFF. DNA for the CDR3: TGTGCCATCAGTGTTACAGGGAATGAGCAGTTCTTC.

The J gene is TRBJ1-2, the V gene TRBV29-1; D is undetermined. The CDR3 extends over 11 amino acids. With 7 bases removed from V and 8 bases from J, the gap between germline ends came to 14 bases. The V gene's germline CDR1 is SQVTM and CDR2 ANQGSEA. As DNA, the CDR3 is TGCAGCGGCCTCGGTAGCGAAGGCTACACCTTC. It specifies CSGLGSEGYTF.

The genes are TRBV18 and TRBJ2-1; D unclear. This CDR3 has 15 amino acids. V lost 3 bases, J lost 2 bases, and 11 bases lay in between. Per the germline V gene, CDR1 is KGHSH and CDR2 is LQKENI. CDR3 DNA: TGTGCCAGCTCACCCCGCCCCCGAACCTACAATGAGCAGTTCTTC. It translates to CASSPRPRTYNEQFF.

This clone has only one observation. The CDR3 DNA sequence: TGTGCCAGCAGGAGAGGGGACGCAACTAATGAAAAACTGTTTTTT. Its protein is CASRRGDATNEKLFF. The V and J genes are TRBV11-2 and TRBJ1-4; perhaps TRBD1 as D (5 bases). V lost 6 bases, J lost 0 bases, and 11 bases lay in between. CDR1 and CDR2 (germline): SGHAT, FQNNGV. CDR3 length: 15 amino acids. Variable domain in full (rest from reference TRBV11-2 and TRBJ1-4): EAGVAQSPRYKIIEKRQSVAFWCNPISGHATLYWYQQILGQGPKLLIQFQNNGVVDDSQLPKDRFSAERLKGVDSTLKIQPAKLEDSAVYLCASRRGDATNEKLFFGSGTQLSVL.

V is TRBV6-7 and J is TRBJ1-6; 8 bases are a match to TRBD1. TRBV6-7 is marked as an open reading frame, function uncertain. The CDR3 runs 18 residues. J was trimmed by 0 bases and V by 5 bases; bases with no gene match: 9. CDR3 nucleotide sequence: TGTGCCAGCAGTACCCGACAGGGGTCGAGCTCCTATAATTCACCCCTCCACTTT. It yields the protein CASSTRQGSSSYNSPLHF.

This sequence joins TRBV14 and TRBJ2-7; TRBD2 matches 8 bases. V lost 0 bases and J lost 4; bases outside the gene matches: 8. Germline V CDR1 and CDR2: SGHDN, FVKESK. CDR3 length equals 16 residues. CDR3 protein: CASSQDSTGGRYEQYF. Here the CDR3 DNA reads TGTGCCAGCAGCCAAGATTCAACGGGAGGGCGTTACGAGCAGTACTTC.

V usage is TRBV5-8 and J usage is TRBJ1-4; D gene unclear. The CDR3 covers 12 residues. Germline CDR1 and CDR2: SGHTS and YDEGEE. V lost 0 bases, J lost 7 bases, and 4 bases lay in between. The CDR3 bases are TGTGCCAGCAGCTTGGGAGCTGAAAAACTGTTTTTT. This translates into CASSLGAEKLFF.

V and J are TRBV14 and TRBJ1-2; D is ambiguous. The CDR3 spans 13 residues. V was pared by 4 bases and J by 0 bases, with 6 bases between. Germline loops: CDR1 SGHDN, CDR2 FVKESK. The CDR3 coding sequence is TGTGCCAGCAGCCGCGACACTAACTATGGCTACACCTTC. Amino acids: CASSRDTNYGYTF.

The rearrangement joins TRBV7-9 to TRBJ2-3, with D uncertain. The CDR3 is 13 residues long. V was clipped by 6 bases and J by 9 bases, with 16 bases between them. The germline V gene has CDR1 SEHNR and CDR2 FQNEAQ (reference sequence). The CDR3 is CASRAGSPETQYF. The CDR3 region has the DNA TGTGCCAGCAGAGCCGGTAGCCCCGAGACGCAGTATTTT.

The rearrangement links TRBV2 to TRBJ2-2; 8 positions match TRBD2. The junction had 3 bases not matched to a gene; V was cut back by 7 bases and J by 5 bases. The CDR3 totals 13 residues. From germline, CDR1 is SNHLY and CDR2 FYNNEI. CDR3 amino acids: CASTGGPTGELFF. CDR3 DNA sequence: TGTGCCAGCACGGGAGGGCCGACCGGGGAGCTGTTTTTT.

V gene TRBV4-2 combines with J gene TRBJ2-4; 7 bases match TRBD2. The germline gives CDR1 LGHNA, CDR2 YNFKEQ. The V gene end was trimmed by 0 bases and the J gene end by 7 bases; junction bases not matched to a gene: 12. CDR3 size: 17 residues. The CDR3 loop reads CASSQDRNTAGVNIQYF. The CDR3 bases are TGTGCCAGCAGCCAAGATAGGAATACGGCGGGAGTGAACATTCAGTACTTC.

This clone was detected once. CDR3 in DNA: TGTGCCAGCAGCCAAGTAGAGGAAAAACTGTTTTTT. This gives the protein CASSQVEEKLFF. The chain links TRBV3-1 (or the pseudogene TRBV3-2) to TRBJ1-4, with D hard to call. Trimming took 1 base from V and 8 from J, leaving 5 bases between them. The CDR3 is made up of 12 amino acids. Germline values: CDR1 LGHDT, CDR2 YNNKEL (reference sequence).

This chain joins TRBV19 and TRBJ2-1; D not resolved. Germline V lookup: CDR1 LNHDA, CDR2 SQIVND (reference sequence). This CDR3 comprises 14 residues. Trimming took 5 bases from V and 6 from J, leaving 14 bases between them. In DNA, the CDR3 is TGTGCCAGTAGTCGCGCCCTGATCCTCAATGAGCAGTTCTTC. Translated, it gives CASSRALILNEQFF.

This clone was seen only once. The J gene is TRBJ1-3, the V gene TRBV9, with D possibly being TRBD1 (5 bases). This CDR3 comprises 16 residues. CDR1 and CDR2 (germline): SGDLS, YYNGEE. Trimming removed 2 bases at V and 0 bases at J, with 12 bases between. CDR3 nucleotides: TGTGCCAGCAGCGTGGGGGGACTTCCCTCTGGAAACACCATATATTTT. The encoded protein is CASSVGGLPSGNTIYF.

On this clone: Within the sample, other DNA sequences also encode this same CDR3. CDR3 nucleotide sequence: TGTGCCAGCAGTTACTCGCAGTACGAGCAGTACTTC. This encodes CASSYSQYEQYF. The rearrangement joins TRBV6-6 to TRBJ2-7, with unresolved D. The CDR3 extends over 12 amino acids. The V end was cut by 0 bases, the J end by 4 bases, with 4 bases between. The germline V gene has CDR1 MNHNY and CDR2 SVGAGI (reference sequence).

This chain connects TRBV9 to TRBJ2-1, with 8 bases matching TRBD1. This CDR3 comprises 15 residues. Germline V gene data show CDR1 as SGDLS and CDR2 as YYNGEE. J gave up 4 bases and V 1 base, and 4 bases lay outside the gene matches. CDR3 in DNA: TGTGCCAGCAGCGTACTTGGGACAGGTTACAATGAGCAGTTCTTC. Translated: CASSVLGTGYNEQFF.

The chain employs TRBV5-4 and TRBJ2-7, with 10 bases aligning to TRBD2. Unmatched junction bases numbered 6, after V lost 4 bases and J lost 2 bases. This CDR3 has 15 amino acids. In germline, CDR1 is SGHNT, CDR2 YYREEE (reference sequence). CDR3 sequence reads: CASSPWTSGTYEQYF. The CDR3, as DNA: TGTGCCAGCAGCCCGTGGACTAGCGGAACCTACGAGCAGTACTTC.

CDR3 nucleotides: TGTGCCAGCAGCCGAGCGGGAGTTGGCGAGCAGTACTTC. Translating gives CASSRAGVGEQYF. The gene calls are TRBV6-5 and TRBJ2-7; 8 nucleotides agree with TRBD2. This CDR3 region has 13 residues. Unmatched junction bases numbered 7, after V lost 6 bases and J lost 6 bases. The germline gives CDR1 MNHEY, CDR2 SVGAGI.

The CDR3 sequence is CAWSGWQESSGNTIYF. The CDR3 coding sequence is TGTGCCTGGAGTGGTTGGCAGGAGAGCTCTGGAAACACCATATATTTT. The genes are TRBV30 and TRBJ1-3; no reliable D call. This CDR3 region has 16 residues. Germline-derived CDR1 and CDR2 are GTSNPN and SVGIG (reference sequence). The ends were cut back, 1 base at V and 0 bases at J, with 13 bases in the middle.

The rearrangement links TRBV27 to TRBJ1-5, with TRBD1 identical over 8 bases. The CDR3 contains 15 residues. Per the germline V gene, CDR1 is MNHEY and CDR2 is SMNVEV (reference sequence). After removal of 3 bases from V and 2 bases from J, the junction contained 3 bases not matched to a gene. CDR3 in DNA: TGTGCCAGCAGTTTTGGGACAGGCCGCAATCAGCCCCAGCATTTT. It is translated as CASSFGTGRNQPQHF.

The V and J genes are TRBV23-1 and TRBJ2-7; 8 bases match TRBD1. TRBV23-1 is an ORF for which the function is uncertain. Unmatched junction bases numbered 14, after V lost 11 bases and J lost 2 bases. This CDR3 comprises 15 residues. DNA for the CDR3: TGCGCCCGAACCAAGACAGGGGTCACAACCTACGAGCAGTACTTC. It encodes CARTKTGVTTYEQYF.

This clone has just one count. The J gene is TRBJ1-4, the V gene TRBV7-9, with D hard to call. This CDR3 is 13 amino acids long. The V end was cut by 6 bases, the J end by 8 bases, with 13 bases between. Germline CDR1 and CDR2: SEHNR and FQNEAQ (reference sequence). In nucleotides, the CDR3 is TGTGCCAGCAGTTCGGGGATAGGGGAAAAACTGTTTTTT. As protein: CASSSGIGEKLFF.

The chain carries TRBV6-5 and TRBJ2-2; possible D gene TRBD2, 6 bases. The germline V gene has CDR1 MNHEY and CDR2 SVGAGI. V lost 4 bases, J lost 0 bases, and 12 bases lay in between. The CDR3 extends over 16 amino acids. This CDR3 is CASSWRGPANTGELFF. In DNA, the CDR3 is TGTGCCAGCAGTTGGCGGGGCCCTGCGAACACCGGGGAGCTGTTTTTT.